This T cell receptor beta chain was sequenced for a study of T cell repertoires in cytomegalovirus infection. TCRdb reprocessed the reads with MiXCR, giving one entry per CDR3 protein. The repertoire holds some 250,000 distinct CDR3 sequences, with around 9% as singletons. V gave up 8 bases and J gave up 2 bases; unmatched junction bases: 10. Germline CDR1 reads MDHEN; CDR2 reads SYDVKM. The CDR3 consists of 15 residues. This receptor was identified in a human donor in good health (CMV status not recorded). Some clones in this sample may be carry-over from other donors' samples. The chain combines TRBV28 with TRBJ2-3; 7 bases line up with TRBD2. Sequencing was performed on PBMCs. The CDR3 reads CASGSGGKFTDTQYF. The CDR3 nucleotides read TGTGCCAGCGGATCCGGGGGGAAGTTCACAGATACGCAGTATTTT.